The TCR beta chain under discussion was sequenced for a study of cytomegalovirus exposure and HLA in healthy donors. Regarding this clone: Its antigen is as yet unknown.

Germline V lookup: CDR1 SGHAT, CDR2 FQNNGV. The CDR3 contains 17 residues. Trimming removed 5 bases at V and 0 bases at J, with 16 bases between. PCR primers comprised 60 Vbeta and 13 Jbeta primers. Sequencing was performed with immunoSEQ multiplex PCR; in TCRdb, only in-frame clones are kept and a portion is missing. The sample consists of about 130,000 clones, 70% to 80% of them appearing once. General study results and limits: Later analysis reportedly placed an Asian-associated ancestry cluster below the roughly 700-donor mean in N-insertions. In a later analysis, TCR beta V- and J-gene trimming was associated with a missense DCLRE1C variant.

The source is a man between 25 and 39 years old in good health and CMV-seronegative. Sequenced sample: PBMCs. This chain uses TRBV11-2 with TRBJ2-2; no firm D call. The chain's CDR3 is CASSRRSGRTNTGELFF. In DNA form, the CDR3 reads TGTGCCAGCAGCCGTCGTTCCGGCAGGACGAACACCGGGGAGCTGTTTTTT. Drawing the rest from reference TRBV11-2 and TRBJ2-2, the complete variable domain is EAGVAQSPRYKIIEKRQSVAFWCNPISGHATLYWYQQILGQGPKLLIQFQNNGVVDDSQLPKDRFSAERLKGVDSTLKIQPAKLEDSAVYLCASSRRSGRTNTGELFFGEGSRLTVL.